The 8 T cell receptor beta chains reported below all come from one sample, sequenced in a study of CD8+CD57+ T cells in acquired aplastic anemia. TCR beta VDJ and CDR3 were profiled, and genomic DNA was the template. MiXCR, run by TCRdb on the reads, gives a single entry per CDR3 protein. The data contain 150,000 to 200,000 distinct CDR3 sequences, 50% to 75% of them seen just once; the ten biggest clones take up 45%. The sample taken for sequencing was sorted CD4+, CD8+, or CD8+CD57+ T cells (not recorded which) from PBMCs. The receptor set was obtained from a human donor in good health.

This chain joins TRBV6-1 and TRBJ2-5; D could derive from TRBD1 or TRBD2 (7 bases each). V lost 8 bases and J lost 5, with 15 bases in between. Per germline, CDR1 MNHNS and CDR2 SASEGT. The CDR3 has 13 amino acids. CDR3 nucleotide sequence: TGTGCCAGCCAGGGGGAGGGTCTGGAGACCCAGTACTTC. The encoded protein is CASQGEGLETQYF.

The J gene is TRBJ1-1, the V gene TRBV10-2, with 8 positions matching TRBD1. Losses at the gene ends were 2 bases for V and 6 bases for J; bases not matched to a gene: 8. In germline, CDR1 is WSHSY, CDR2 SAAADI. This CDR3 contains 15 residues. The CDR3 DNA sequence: TGCGCCAGCAGTGAGGCCTCAGGGGGCTTCGCTGAAGCTTTCTTT. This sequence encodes CASSEASGGFAEAFF.

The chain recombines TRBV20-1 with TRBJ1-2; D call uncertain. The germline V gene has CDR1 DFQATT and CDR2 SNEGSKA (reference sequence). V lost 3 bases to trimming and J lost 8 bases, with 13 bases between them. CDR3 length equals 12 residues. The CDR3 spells CSASPQVVGYTF. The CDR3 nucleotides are TGCAGTGCTAGTCCCCAGGTCGTGGGCTACACCTTC.

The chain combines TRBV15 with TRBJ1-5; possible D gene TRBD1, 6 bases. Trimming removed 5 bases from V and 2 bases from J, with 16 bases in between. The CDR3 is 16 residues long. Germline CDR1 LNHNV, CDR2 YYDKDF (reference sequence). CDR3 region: CATSGYREVGNQPQHF. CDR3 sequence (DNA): TGTGCCACCAGCGGGTACAGGGAGGTAGGCAATCAGCCCCAGCATTTT.

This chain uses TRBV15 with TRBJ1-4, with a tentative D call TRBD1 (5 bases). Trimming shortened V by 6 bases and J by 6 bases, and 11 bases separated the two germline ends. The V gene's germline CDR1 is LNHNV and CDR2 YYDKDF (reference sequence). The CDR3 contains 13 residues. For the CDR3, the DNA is TGTGCCACCAGTGGGACGGGATATGAAAAACTGTTTTTT. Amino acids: CATSGTGYEKLFF.

DNA of the CDR3: TGTGCCAGCAGTCTCCGCCTCCAGGGCACAGATACGCAGTATTTT. It codes for CASSLRLQGTDTQYF. The chain recombines TRBV27 with TRBJ2-3; D gene ambiguous. The CDR3 is 15 residues long. Trimming cost V 5 bases and J 1 base, with 13 bases left between them. Germline V gene lookup returns CDR1 MNHEY and CDR2 SMNVEV (reference sequence).

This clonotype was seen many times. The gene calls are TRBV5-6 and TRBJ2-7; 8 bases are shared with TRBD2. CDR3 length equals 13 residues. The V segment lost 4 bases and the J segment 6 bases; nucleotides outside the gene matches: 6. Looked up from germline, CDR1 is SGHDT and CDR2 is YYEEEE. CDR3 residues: CASSHGGGSEQYF. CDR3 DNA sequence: TGTGCCAGCAGCCACGGGGGGGGGAGCGAGCAGTACTTC.

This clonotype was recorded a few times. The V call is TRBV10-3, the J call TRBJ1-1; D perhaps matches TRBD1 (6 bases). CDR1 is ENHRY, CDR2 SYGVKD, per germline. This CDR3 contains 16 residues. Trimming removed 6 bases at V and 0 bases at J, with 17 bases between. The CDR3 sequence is CAISAGDKGMNTEAFF. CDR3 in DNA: TGTGCCATCAGCGCGGGGGACAAAGGGATGAACACTGAAGCTTTCTTT.